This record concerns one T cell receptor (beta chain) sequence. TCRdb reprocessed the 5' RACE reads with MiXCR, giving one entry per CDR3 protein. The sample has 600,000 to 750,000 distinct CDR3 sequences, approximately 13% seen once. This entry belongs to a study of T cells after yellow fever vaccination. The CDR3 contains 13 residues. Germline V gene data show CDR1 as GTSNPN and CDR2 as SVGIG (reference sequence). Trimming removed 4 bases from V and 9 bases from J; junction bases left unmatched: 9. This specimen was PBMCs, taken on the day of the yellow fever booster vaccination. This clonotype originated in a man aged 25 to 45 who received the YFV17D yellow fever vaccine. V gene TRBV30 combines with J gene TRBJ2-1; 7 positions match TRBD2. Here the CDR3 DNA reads TGTGCCTGGACCCGGACTAGTCCTCGTGAGCAGTTCTTC. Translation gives CAWTRTSPREQFF.